A single sample gave rise to the 9 T cell receptor beta chains below, sequenced in a study of CD8+ T cells in alopecia areata. RNA extraction and reverse transcription yielded cDNA as sequencing template. Measured with immunoSEQ multiplex PCR; TCRdb has only the in-frame clones, and not every one. The table shows about 140,000 clones, with around four fifths occurring only once. The treatment was: oral pan-JAK inhibitor, 5-10 mg twice daily. The sequences come from CD8+ T cells sorted from blood, collected at week 4, from a patient treated with tofacitinib. These receptors all come from a human donor with alopecia areata.

The chain has TRBV19 and TRBJ1-2; D is possibly TRBD1 (5 bases). V was trimmed by 5 bases and J by 8 bases, leaving 21 bases between them. Germline V gene sequence: CDR1 LNHDA, CDR2 SQIVND (reference sequence). This CDR3 has 15 residues. In DNA form, the CDR3 reads TGTGCCAGTAGTCTACCCCTCAGGGACCTCTCGGGCTACACCTTC. Translated, it gives CASSLPLRDLSGYTF.

The chain uses TRBV4-1 and TRBJ2-1; 8 bases map to TRBD2. V lost 4 bases, J lost 0 bases, and 11 bases stayed unmatched. The germline CDR1 and CDR2 sequences are MGHRA and YSYEKL. CDR3 length equals 18 residues. The CDR3 loop is CASSPLSGGASSYNEQFF. In DNA, the CDR3 is TGCGCCAGCAGCCCCTTAAGCGGGGGAGCCAGCTCCTACAATGAGCAGTTCTTC.

The chain is built from TRBV5-1 and TRBJ1-2, with 10 bases identical to TRBD1. The CDR3 sequence is 16 residues long. Germline V gene lookup returns CDR1 SGHRS and CDR2 YFSETQ. The trim removed 0 bases at V and 3 bases at J, leaving 5 bases unmatched. CDR3 in DNA: TGCGCCAGCAGCTTGGTAGGACAGGGGGACTACTATGGCTACACCTTC. Protein: CASSLVGQGDYYGYTF. The whole variable domain, filled in from reference TRBV5-1 and TRBJ1-2, reads KAGVTQTPRYLIKTRGQQVTLSCSPISGHRSVSWYQQTPGQGLQFLFEYFSETQRNKGNFPGRFSGRQFSNSRSEMNVSTLELGDSALYLCASSLVGQGDYYGYTFGSGTRLTVV.

The chain links TRBV7-9 to TRBJ2-7; tentative D call: TRBD1 (6 bases). From germline, CDR1 is SEHNR and CDR2 FQNEAQ (reference sequence). This CDR3 spans 12 amino acids. Deletions cut 6 bases from V and 3 bases from J, with 9 bases between. The CDR3 here is CASREQGYEQYF. CDR3 sequence (DNA): TGTGCCAGCAGAGAACAGGGCTACGAGCAGTACTTC.

The CDR3 region is CASSPAGVAYEQYF. CDR3 DNA sequence: TGCGCCAGCAGCCCCGCAGGGGTAGCCTACGAGCAGTACTTC. This chain uses TRBV4-1 with TRBJ2-7; D is perhaps TRBD1 (6 bases). V was trimmed by 4 bases and J by 2 bases, leaving 12 bases between them. The CDR3 length is 14 residues. Looked up from germline, CDR1 is MGHRA and CDR2 is YSYEKL.

The chain couples TRBV4-2 to TRBJ2-7, with TRBD1 matching over 8 bases. The CDR3 spans 15 residues. Looked up from germline, CDR1 is LGHNA and CDR2 is YNFKEQ. Unmatched junction bases numbered 6, after V lost 1 base and J lost 4 bases. This CDR3 is CASSQARQGTYEQYF. In DNA form, the CDR3 reads TGTGCCAGCAGCCAAGCACGACAGGGGACATACGAGCAGTACTTC.

This sequence joins TRBV30 and TRBJ1-6; D might be TRBD1 (6 bases). Germline V CDR1 and CDR2: GTSNPN, SVGIG (reference sequence). Trimming took 2 bases from V and 8 from J, leaving 13 bases between them. The CDR3 is 14 residues long. CDR3 protein: CAWSLGQPYSPLHF. The CDR3 coding sequence is TGTGCCTGGAGTTTAGGACAGCCATATTCACCCCTCCACTTT.

This clone appeared a few times. This chain joins TRBV2 and TRBJ2-7, with 8 nucleotides matching TRBD1. Looked up from germline, CDR1 is SNHLY and CDR2 is FYNNEI. The CDR3 is made up of 15 amino acids. The V gene end was trimmed by 1 base and the J gene end by 5 bases; junction bases not matched to a gene: 7. This CDR3 reads CASSEDGQGWNEQYF. CDR3 in DNA: TGTGCCAGCAGTGAAGACGGACAGGGATGGAACGAGCAGTACTTC.

This clone was picked up one time. V is TRBV19 and J is TRBJ2-3; maybe TRBD1 (5 bases). Trimming took 1 base from V and 2 from J, leaving 10 bases between them. This CDR3 is built from 15 residues. Germline V gene data show CDR1 as LNHDA and CDR2 as SQIVND (reference sequence). CDR3 nucleotide sequence: TGTGCCAGTAGTATAGTGGGGCTCCCCACAGATACGCAGTATTTT. Its protein is CASSIVGLPTDTQYF.